These 20 T cell receptor beta chains were sequenced from one sample in a study of shared clonotypes between healthy human individuals. This table comes from immunoSEQ multiplex PCR, and its TCRdb copy is limited to in-frame clones, with some not included. Of hundreds of thousands of clones detected, around 97% appear once; the ten largest clones hold less than 0.065%. The material sequenced was naive CD4+ T cells sorted from blood. The subset: CD45RA+ positively selected. Receptors originate from a woman younger than 45 in good health.

V usage is TRBV13 and J usage is TRBJ2-7, with 15 bases that match TRBD2. The V and J ends lost 6 bases and 0 bases, in that order; junction bases with no gene match: 6. Germline-derived CDR1 and CDR2 are PRHDT and FYEKMQ (reference sequence). The CDR3 has 17 residues. The CDR3 protein is CASSGGLAGGPSYEQYF. The DNA for the CDR3 is TGTGCCAGCAGTGGTGGACTAGCGGGAGGGCCCTCCTACGAGCAGTACTTC.

J is TRBJ1-4 and V is TRBV28, with 8 bases lining up with TRBD1. V trimming: 4 bases; J trimming: 10 bases; junction bases outside the gene matches: 8. Germline CDR1 MDHEN, CDR2 SYDVKM. This CDR3 comprises 14 residues. CDR3 sequence reads: CASSSGQGNGKLFF. The CDR3 DNA is TGTGCCAGCAGTTCTGGACAGGGTAACGGAAAACTGTTTTTT.

The chain carries TRBV7-6 and TRBJ2-5, with D uncertain. Germline CDR1 is SGHVS and CDR2 is FNYEAQ. CDR3 size: 15 residues. Trimming shortened V by 2 bases and J by 5 bases, and 15 bases separated the two germline ends. The CDR3 here is CASSLSMGNWETQYF. As DNA, the CDR3 is TGTGCCAGCAGCTTATCAATGGGGAATTGGGAGACCCAGTACTTC.

This clone has a single count. V is TRBV28 and J is TRBJ1-2; D remains ambiguous. The CDR3 totals 11 residues. CDR1 is MDHEN, CDR2 SYDVKM, per germline. V lost 6 bases to trimming and J lost 4 bases, with 6 bases between them. CDR3 nucleotides: TGTGCCAGCAGGGCCGTCTATGGCTACACCTTC. Its translation is CASRAVYGYTF.

The J gene is TRBJ2-3, the V gene TRBV9; D is perhaps TRBD2 (5 bases). Trimming took off 0 bases at V and 5 bases at J, with 10 bases between the two ends. The germline CDR1 and CDR2 sequences are SGDLS and YYNGEE. CDR3 length: 14 amino acids. CDR3 DNA sequence: TGTGCCAGCAGCGTAGACCTAGCTCTAGATACGCAGTATTTT. This sequence encodes CASSVDLALDTQYF.

This sequence joins TRBV7-3 and TRBJ2-7; 14 nucleotides match TRBD2. This CDR3 region has 15 residues. J was trimmed by 4 bases and V by 5 bases; bases with no gene match: 4. Looked up from germline, CDR1 is SGHTA and CDR2 is FQGTGA. In DNA, the CDR3 is TGTGCCAGCAGCCCCGGGACTAGCGGGAGTTACGAGCAGTACTTC. This sequence encodes CASSPGTSGSYEQYF.

The chain joins TRBV28 to TRBJ2-7, with D perhaps matching TRBD1 (6 bases). Germline loops: CDR1 MDHEN, CDR2 SYDVKM. This CDR3 has 15 residues. Trimming shortened V by 5 bases and J by 0 bases, and 14 bases separated the two germline ends. CDR3: CASSTTGSLSYEQYF. The CDR3 nucleotides read TGTGCCAGCAGTACCACAGGGTCCCTCTCCTACGAGCAGTACTTC. Filled out from reference TRBV28 and TRBJ2-7, the complete variable domain reads DVKVTQSSRYLVKRTGEKVFLECVQDMDHENMFWYRQDPGLGLRLIYFSYDVKMKEKGDIPEGYSVSREKKERFSLILESASTNQTSMYLCASSTTGSLSYEQYFGPGTRLTVT.

The CDR3 is CASSLKGLDTGELFF. CDR3 sequence (DNA): TGTGCCAGCAGCTTAAAGGGGTTGGACACCGGGGAGCTGTTTTTT. The chain links TRBV7-2 to TRBJ2-2; tentatively, D is TRBD1 (5 bases). The CDR3 contains 15 residues. Germline V gene lookup returns CDR1 SGHTA and CDR2 FQGNSA. Trimming removed 2 bases at V and 3 bases at J, with 10 bases between.

The chain combines TRBV7-9 with TRBJ1-2, with D perhaps matching TRBD1 (6 bases). The CDR3 totals 14 residues. From germline, CDR1 is SEHNR and CDR2 FQNEAQ (reference sequence). V was pared by 5 bases and J by 3 bases, with 13 bases between. CDR3 region: CASSLDRIYYGYTF. In nucleotides, the CDR3 is TGTGCCAGCAGCCTTGACAGGATTTACTATGGCTACACCTTC.

The chain couples TRBV15 to TRBJ1-1; the D is unclear. Germline CDR1 reads LNHNV; CDR2 reads YYDKDF (reference sequence). CDR3 length equals 14 residues. Trimming removed 2 bases at V and 6 bases at J, with 13 bases between. CDR3 coding DNA: TGTGCCACCAGCAGACAAGGGAGCAGGTCTGAAGCTTTCTTT. Translated: CATSRQGSRSEAFF.

The chain recombines TRBV19 with TRBJ1-1, with D unresolved. Trimming stripped 11 bases from V and 1 base from J, with 17 bases between. The CDR3 has 14 residues. CDR1 is LNHDA, CDR2 SQIVND, per germline (reference sequence). This CDR3 is CAVTEALGNTEAFF. CDR3 DNA: TGTGCCGTTACCGAGGCTTTGGGGAACACTGAAGCTTTCTTT.

For this clone: The same CDR3 also results from other DNA sequences found in this sample. This chain uses TRBV5-1 with TRBJ2-3, with D tentatively TRBD1 (5 bases). The V end was cut by 2 bases, the J end by 4 bases, with 5 bases between. CDR3 size: 12 residues. Per the germline V gene, CDR1 is SGHRS and CDR2 is YFSETQ. The CDR3 sequence is CASSLGADTQYF. The CDR3 DNA is TGCGCCAGCAGCTTAGGGGCAGATACGCAGTATTTT.

This clone was found once. The J gene is TRBJ2-7, the V gene TRBV7-2; 7 bases line up with TRBD2. In germline, CDR1 is SGHTA, CDR2 FQGNSA. J lost 4 bases, V lost 4 bases, and 10 bases had no gene match. The CDR3 totals 15 residues. The CDR3 coding sequence is TGTGCCAGCAGCTCGGGCGGGGGAAGGGTATACGAGCAGTACTTC. It encodes CASSSGGGRVYEQYF.

The V gene is TRBV28, the J gene TRBJ2-2, with D perhaps TRBD2 (5 bases). CDR1 is MDHEN, CDR2 SYDVKM, per germline. V was trimmed by 4 bases and J by 4 bases, leaving 13 bases between them. The CDR3 has 15 amino acids. CDR3: CASSSVQDSTGELFF. The CDR3 nucleotides read TGTGCCAGCAGTTCAGTGCAGGACTCCACCGGGGAGCTGTTTTTT.

V usage is TRBV5-1 and J usage is TRBJ2-1; D is possibly TRBD2 (6 bases). The CDR3 is 17 residues long. The V gene's germline CDR1 is SGHRS and CDR2 YFSETQ. V gave up 0 bases and J gave up 2 bases, with 15 bases separating them. Here the CDR3 DNA reads TGCGCCAGCAGCTTGGGGATTGGGGGGAGCGCCTACAATGAGCAGTTCTTC. Translation gives CASSLGIGGSAYNEQFF. Full variable domain (outside the CDR3, taken from reference TRBV5-1 and TRBJ2-1): KAGVTQTPRYLIKTRGQQVTLSCSPISGHRSVSWYQQTPGQGLQFLFEYFSETQRNKGNFPGRFSGRQFSNSRSEMNVSTLELGDSALYLCASSLGIGGSAYNEQFFGPGTRLTVL.

This chain links TRBV28 with TRBJ1-6; 7 bases align to TRBD1. The V gene's germline CDR1 is MDHEN and CDR2 SYDVKM. V lost 2 bases to trimming and J lost 10 bases; unmatched junction nucleotides: 8. The CDR3 is made up of 15 amino acids. CDR3 sequence reads: CASSLGRQGFSPLHF. DNA for the CDR3: TGTGCCAGCAGTTTAGGCCGACAGGGATTCTCACCCCTCCACTTT.

This chain's CDR3 is CASRRTILSNQPQHF. The DNA for the CDR3 is TGTGCCAGCAGAAGGACAATACTTAGCAATCAGCCCCAGCATTTT. The genes are TRBV28 and TRBJ1-5; tentative D call: TRBD1 (5 bases). Per the germline V gene, CDR1 is MDHEN and CDR2 is SYDVKM. The V end was cut by 6 bases, the J end by 0 bases, with 12 bases between. The CDR3 totals 15 residues.

This clone appeared a single time. The rearrangement joins TRBV10-3 to TRBJ2-3; D gene uncertain. CDR3 length: 14 residues. Trimming shortened V by 3 bases and J by 1 base, and 8 bases separated the two germline ends. Looked up from germline, CDR1 is ENHRY and CDR2 is SYGVKD. The CDR3 spells CAISEMQGTDTQYF. DNA for the CDR3: TGTGCCATCAGTGAAATGCAGGGCACAGATACGCAGTATTTT.

The chain uses TRBV27 and TRBJ2-7; TRBD2 matches at 8 bases. Germline V gene data show CDR1 as MNHEY and CDR2 as SMNVEV (reference sequence). CDR3 length: 16 amino acids. Trimming cost V 4 bases and J 1 base; bases outside gene matches: 9. The CDR3 region is CASSYPVSGTSYEQYF. DNA for the CDR3: TGTGCCAGCAGTTACCCTGTTAGCGGGACGTCCTACGAGCAGTACTTC.

This sequence joins TRBV9 and TRBJ2-5, with D possibly being TRBD2 (5 bases). In germline, CDR1 is SGDLS, CDR2 YYNGEE. V lost 0 bases and J 4 bases, leaving 19 bases between the germline ends. This CDR3 region has 17 residues. The DNA of the CDR3 is TGTGCCAGCAGCGTAGGTGCAATCCCTAGCTCGGGAGAGACCCAGTACTTC. It is translated as CASSVGAIPSSGETQYF.